This TCR beta chain was found in a study of blood T cell repertoires in COVID-19. Study context: Collection of acute and convalescent COVID-19 samples took place in the United States, Italy and Spain.

CDR3 length: 14 residues. V lost 3 bases, J lost 3 bases, and 11 bases lay in between. Per the germline V gene, CDR1 is MDHEN and CDR2 is SYDVKM. Profiled with immunoSEQ multiplex PCR; TCRdb holds only in-frame clones, not every one. The sample has under 300,000 clones, 88% seen once. This clone was counted a single time. The gene calls are TRBV28 and TRBJ1-2; D is ambiguous. This clonotype originated in a woman in her forties who had recovered from COVID-19. Source material: peripheral blood. The CDR3 region is CASSLVGNYYGYTF. CDR3 sequence (DNA): TGTGCCAGCAGTTTGGTGGGCAATTACTATGGCTACACCTTC.